One sample yielded the 27 T cell receptor beta chains listed below, sequenced in a study of radiotherapy plus CTLA-4 blockade in lung cancer. TCRdb's copy holds only in-frame clones and misses some; the assay was immunoSEQ multiplex PCR. Of more than 95,000 clones listed, 78% are singletons. Sequences were derived from peripheral blood, sampled from a patient treated with radiotherapy plus ipilimumab. The origin of the receptors is a human donor with non-small cell lung cancer who had a partial response to radiotherapy plus ipilimumab.

The gene calls are TRBV19 and TRBJ2-7, with D perhaps TRBD2 (5 bases). The CDR3 loop spans 13 amino acids. Trimming cost V 5 bases and J 3 bases, with 11 bases left between them. CDR1 is LNHDA, CDR2 SQIVND, per germline (reference sequence). CDR3 sequence (DNA): TGTGCCAGTAGTGCTGGACTGAACTACGAGCAGTACTTC. Its translation: CASSAGLNYEQYF.

The chain recombines TRBV6-8 with TRBJ1-1; TRBD1 aligns across 7 bases. The J segment lost 9 bases and the V segment lost 6 bases, leaving 4 bases of the junction unmatched. Looked up from germline, CDR1 is MNHGY and CDR2 is SAAAGT. The CDR3 is 11 residues long. The DNA for the CDR3 is TGTGCCAGCAGCGAACAGGGGAAAGCTTTCTTT. This sequence encodes CASSEQGKAFF.

The chain carries TRBV7-9 and TRBJ1-2; 11 bases are shared with TRBD1. The CDR3 has 14 residues. Unmatched junction bases numbered 7, after V lost 6 bases and J lost 7 bases. Germline loops: CDR1 SEHNR, CDR2 FQNEAQ (reference sequence). The DNA for the CDR3 is TGTGCCAGCAGTAACGCCGGACAGGGGGCTGGCTACACCTTC. This gives the protein CASSNAGQGAGYTF. Complete variable domain (other parts from reference TRBV7-9 and TRBJ1-2): DTGVSQNPRHKITKRGQNVTFRCDPISEHNRLYWYRQTLGQGPEFLTYFQNEAQLEKSRLLSDRFSAERPKGSFSTLEIQRTEQGDSAMYLCASSNAGQGAGYTFGSGTRLTVV.

The rearrangement links TRBV5-1 to TRBJ1-3; unclear D gene. From germline, CDR1 is SGHRS and CDR2 YFSETQ. With 0 bases removed from V and 7 bases from J, the gap between germline ends came to 14 bases. The CDR3 runs to 15 residues. For the CDR3, the DNA is TGCGCCAGCAGCTTGGCCGGAACCCTCGGGAACACCATATATTTT. It encodes CASSLAGTLGNTIYF.

This clone was counted a single time. The chain employs TRBV28 and TRBJ2-3, with 7 positions matching TRBD1. Germline CDR1 reads MDHEN; CDR2 reads SYDVKM. The ends lost 7 bases at V and 2 bases at J; junction bases unmatched: 6. The CDR3 length is 14 residues. CDR3 in amino acids: CASKRGQTTDTQYF. The DNA for the CDR3 is TGTGCCAGCAAGAGGGGGCAAACCACAGATACGCAGTATTTT.

This clone was detected a few times. This chain uses TRBV27 with TRBJ2-7; TRBD2 is a possible D gene (6 bases). Germline CDR1 reads MNHEY; CDR2 reads SMNVEV (reference sequence). V lost 6 bases to trimming and J lost 1 base, with 13 bases between them. There are 14 residues in the CDR3. The CDR3 DNA sequence: TGTGCCAGCAGCTTCGGGACTCCTTCCTACGAGCAGTACTTC. Its protein product is CASSFGTPSYEQYF.

The chain couples TRBV28 to TRBJ1-5; D is uncertain. The CDR3 has 19 amino acids. The germline V gene encodes CDR1 MDHEN and CDR2 SYDVKM. V was shortened by 6 bases and J by 0 bases, with 24 bases between the two germline ends. CDR3 sequence: CASSLKTRWIDYSNQPQHF. In DNA form, the CDR3 reads TGTGCCAGCAGCCTAAAGACCCGATGGATAGACTATAGCAATCAGCCCCAGCATTTT.

The chain uses TRBV5-1 and TRBJ1-1; the D is unclear. Germline V gene sequence: CDR1 SGHRS, CDR2 YFSETQ. Trimming left V 0 bases short and J 4 bases short, with 13 bases between. This CDR3 has 15 amino acids. The CDR3 loop reads CASSLAPGSSTEAFF. The CDR3 DNA reads as TGCGCCAGCAGCTTGGCACCGGGGTCGAGCACTGAAGCTTTCTTT.

This rearrangement joins TRBV7-8 to TRBJ1-2, with 7 bases fitting TRBD1. The CDR3 spans 15 residues. From germline, CDR1 is SGHVS and CDR2 FQNEAQ. With 4 bases clipped from V and 6 bases from J, the junction kept 11 bases outside the gene matches. Here the CDR3 reads CASSSLQGNLDGYTF. CDR3 DNA sequence: TGTGCCAGCAGCTCCTTACAGGGGAATTTGGATGGCTACACCTTC.

The chain uses TRBV19 and TRBJ1-1; D unresolved. Trimming pared 5 bases from V and 4 bases from J, leaving 17 bases between. Germline V gene data show CDR1 as LNHDA and CDR2 as SQIVND (reference sequence). The CDR3 runs 15 residues. This CDR3 is CASSLAPHLATEAFF. The CDR3 DNA reads TGTGCCAGTAGTCTCGCCCCACACCTAGCCACTGAAGCTTTCTTT.

The gene calls are TRBV4-3 and TRBJ2-1; 7 nucleotides match TRBD2. The CDR3 consists of 15 residues. Per germline, CDR1 LGHNA and CDR2 YSLEER. V dropped 2 bases and J dropped 8; count of bases not matched to a gene: 9. CDR3 protein: CASSQISGRGDEQFF. The DNA of the CDR3 is TGCGCCAGCAGCCAAATTAGCGGACGGGGGGATGAGCAGTTCTTC.

This clone was seen only once. J is TRBJ2-1 and V is TRBV5-6; 10 bases line up with TRBD2. CDR1 and CDR2 from the germline V gene are SGHDT and YYEEEE. Trimming cost V 2 bases and J 8 bases; bases outside gene matches: 4. There are 14 residues in the CDR3. The CDR3 bases are TGTGCCAGCAGCTTAGCGGGAGGGCGAGATGAGCAGTTCTTC. Its protein product is CASSLAGGRDEQFF.

The gene calls are TRBV5-6 and TRBJ2-3; 7 positions match TRBD1. The CDR3 covers 16 residues. CDR1 SGHDT and CDR2 YYEEEE come from the germline V gene. The J segment lost 2 bases and the V segment lost 0 bases, leaving 6 bases of the junction unmatched. CDR3 bases: TGTGCCAGCAGCTTGGAGGGCAGGGGGATCACAGATACGCAGTATTTT. Translation gives CASSLEGRGITDTQYF.

Comment on this clone: This CDR3 is also generated by other DNA sequences in the sample. The V call is TRBV6-5, the J call TRBJ1-1; 8 nucleotides line up with TRBD1. CDR3 length equals 15 residues. Germline CDR1 reads MNHEY; CDR2 reads SVGAGI. With V trimmed by 5 bases and J by 5 bases, 10 bases remained unmatched. The CDR3 region has the DNA TGTGCCAGCAGTGCCCGACAGGGGAGGGATACTGAAGCTTTCTTT. Amino acid sequence: CASSARQGRDTEAFF.

This chain uses TRBV2 with TRBJ1-2; D is undetermined. CDR1 SNHLY and CDR2 FYNNEI come from the germline V gene. Deletions cut 1 base from V and 4 bases from J, with 13 bases between. The CDR3 is 15 amino acids. CDR3 sequence: CASSEVREKSYGYTF. CDR3 DNA: TGTGCCAGCAGTGAAGTACGGGAGAAATCCTATGGCTACACCTTC.

J is TRBJ2-5 and V is TRBV5-1; TRBD2 matches at 9 bases. Per the germline V gene, CDR1 is SGHRS and CDR2 is YFSETQ. CDR3 length: 15 amino acids. The junction had 5 bases not matched to a gene; V was cut back by 0 bases and J by 5 bases. CDR3 loop: CASSLAGTSRETQYF. In nucleotides, the CDR3 is TGCGCCAGCAGCTTGGCCGGGACTAGCCGGGAGACCCAGTACTTC.

The gene calls are TRBV15 and TRBJ2-1; 10 bases line up with TRBD1. Unmatched junction bases numbered 6, after V lost 3 bases and J lost 7 bases. CDR1 is LNHNV, CDR2 YYDKDF, per germline (reference sequence). The CDR3 has 15 residues. CDR3 in amino acids: CATSRGQGPANEQFF. DNA of the CDR3: TGTGCCACCAGCAGGGGACAGGGGCCGGCAAATGAGCAGTTCTTC. Filled out from reference TRBV15 and TRBJ2-1, the complete variable domain reads DAMVIQNPRYQVTQFGKPVTLSCSQTLNHNVMYWYQQKSSQAPKLLFHYYDKDFNNEADTPDNFQSRRPNTSFCFLDIRSPGLGDTAMYLCATSRGQGPANEQFFGPGTRLTVL.

The V and J genes are TRBV19 and TRBJ2-6, with a weak D call TRBD2 (5 bases). Looked up from germline, CDR1 is LNHDA and CDR2 is SQIVND (reference sequence). V was shortened by 6 bases and J by 0 bases, with 9 bases between the two germline ends. The CDR3 consists of 15 residues. The CDR3 DNA reads TGTGCCAGTAGCCCCGGGGACTCTGGGGCCAACGTCCTGACTTTC. It translates to CASSPGDSGANVLTF.

With regard to this clone: This sample also contains other DNA sequences that code for the same CDR3. The chain couples TRBV29-1 to TRBJ1-2, with no clear D. CDR1 is SQVTM and CDR2 is ANQGSEA in the germline V gene. The CDR3 consists of 13 residues. Trimming removed 6 bases from V and 5 bases from J, with 16 bases in between. As DNA, the CDR3 is TGCAGCGTGAGGGCGGCATCCAATTATGGCTACACCTTC. The encoded protein is CSVRAASNYGYTF.

This sequence joins TRBV2 and TRBJ2-3; the D gene is possibly TRBD2 (6 bases). Germline values: CDR1 SNHLY, CDR2 FYNNEI. The CDR3 has 11 residues. Trimming removed 3 bases at V and 14 bases at J, with 12 bases between. Written as DNA, the CDR3 is TGTGCCAGCAGTGAGGTGGTCGGGGGGTATTTT. Its translation: CASSEVVGGYF.

V and J are TRBV19 and TRBJ2-1, with 7 positions matching TRBD2. This CDR3 spans 17 amino acids. In germline, CDR1 is LNHDA, CDR2 SQIVND (reference sequence). Unmatched junction bases numbered 9, after V lost 0 bases and J lost 4 bases. CDR3 sequence reads: CASSIDHGASGYNEQFF. The CDR3 DNA reads TGTGCCAGTAGTATAGATCACGGGGCTAGCGGATACAATGAGCAGTTCTTC.

This clone was found once. The chain uses TRBV4-2 and TRBJ2-7; 7 nucleotides agree with TRBD2. Losses at the gene ends were 2 bases for V and 4 bases for J; bases not matched to a gene: 11. Germline lookup yields CDR1 LGHNA and CDR2 YNFKEQ. The CDR3 is made up of 16 amino acids. The CDR3 spells CASSQLGEAGTYEQYF. The CDR3 bases are TGTGCCAGCAGCCAATTGGGGGAAGCGGGAACGTACGAGCAGTACTTC.

Comments on this clone: The same CDR3 is also encoded by other DNA sequences in this sample. The CDR3 protein is CASSLAGGSYNEQFF. As DNA, the CDR3 is TGTGCCAGCAGTCTAGCGGGAGGCTCCTACAATGAGCAGTTCTTC. The rearrangement uses TRBV28 and TRBJ2-1; 11 bases align to TRBD2. V shed 5 bases, J shed 0 bases, and the junction held 0 bases outside the gene matches. Germline-derived CDR1 and CDR2 are MDHEN and SYDVKM. This CDR3 has 15 amino acids.

The V gene is TRBV4-1, the J gene TRBJ2-5; 10 nucleotides match TRBD2. Trimming took 4 bases from V and 5 from J; bases not matched to a gene: 13. Looked up from germline, CDR1 is MGHRA and CDR2 is YSYEKL. The CDR3 extends over 17 amino acids. The CDR3 DNA follows: TGCGCCAGCAGCCCAGGGTCTAGCGGGAGATCGACGGAGACCCAGTACTTC. Its protein product is CASSPGSSGRSTETQYF.

This clone has a handful of counts. This chain joins TRBV10-3 and TRBJ2-7; TRBD2 aligns across 8 bases. The trim removed 10 bases at V and 0 bases at J, leaving 11 bases unmatched. The CDR3 is 15 amino acids. The germline gives CDR1 ENHRY, CDR2 SYGVKD. The CDR3 reads CATLPGGTNSYEQYF. The CDR3 DNA sequence: TGTGCCACCCTCCCGGGGGGGACAAACTCCTACGAGCAGTACTTC.

The chain joins TRBV9 to TRBJ1-2; TRBD1 might be the D (5 bases). The CDR3 has 13 residues. V was clipped by 0 bases and J by 4 bases, with 7 bases between them. Germline values: CDR1 SGDLS, CDR2 YYNGEE. In DNA form, the CDR3 reads TGTGCCAGCAGCGTAGTGGGGGGCTATGGCTACACCTTC. Translation gives CASSVVGGYGYTF.

The chain carries TRBV27 and TRBJ2-3, with D tentatively TRBD2 (6 bases). CDR1 is MNHEY and CDR2 is SMNVEV in the germline V gene (reference sequence). V lost 3 bases and J 4 bases, leaving 20 bases between the germline ends. The CDR3 has 17 amino acids. Here the CDR3 DNA reads TGTGCCAGCAGTTTTTGGGCTGGAGGGCCAGTTGCAGATACGCAGTATTTT. It translates to CASSFWAGGPVADTQYF.